These 29 T cell receptor beta chains originate from one sample sequenced in a study of OX40 agonist ivuxolimab in advanced cancers. Assay used: immunoSEQ multiplex PCR; TCRdb lists only in-frame clones, some missing. The repertoire holds about 16,000 clones, more than 70% seen once, with 0.6% to 0.7% in the top ten. Sequencing used CD4+ or CD8+ T cells sorted from blood, obtained in a trial of the OX40 agonist ivuxolimab. These receptors all stem from an adult with an advanced solid tumor such as melanoma, head and neck, liver or kidney cancer.

The V gene is TRBV5-1, the J gene TRBJ2-7; tentatively, D is TRBD1 (6 bases). V lost 4 bases and J 3 bases, leaving 11 bases between the germline ends. Per germline, CDR1 SGHRS and CDR2 YFSETQ. The CDR3 is 13 amino acids. Here the CDR3 reads CASSLGTNYEQYF. CDR3 nucleotides: TGCGCCAGCAGCCTTGGGACAAACTACGAGCAGTACTTC.

The chain recombines TRBV2 with TRBJ2-7, with 14 positions matching TRBD2. Trimming took 4 bases from V and 4 from J; bases not matched to a gene: 3. Looked up from germline, CDR1 is SNHLY and CDR2 is FYNNEI. The CDR3 runs 15 residues. This CDR3 is CASSAGLAGVYEQYF. The CDR3 bases are TGTGCCAGCAGTGCGGGACTAGCGGGGGTTTACGAGCAGTACTTC.

Comments on this clone: This sample includes further DNA sequences coding for the same CDR3. V and J are TRBV21-1 and TRBJ1-2; TRBD1 is the table's D call, not checked against the DNA. TRBV21-1 is a listed pseudogene. This CDR3 contains 21 residues. The CDR3: CASSKDSGRGQGGKKCYGYTF. For the CDR3, the DNA is TGTGCCAGCAGCAAAGATTCGGGGCGGGGACAGGGAGGGAAGAAGTGCTATGGCTACACCTTC.

The chain couples TRBV19 to TRBJ2-1; no clear D. Trimming shortened V by 5 bases and J by 7 bases, and 9 bases separated the two germline ends. CDR3 length equals 12 residues. The germline CDR1 and CDR2 sequences are LNHDA and SQIVND (reference sequence). The CDR3 spells CASSLLLNEQFF. CDR3 coding DNA: TGTGCCAGTAGTCTTCTTTTAAATGAGCAGTTCTTC.

The sample holds one count of this clone. The gene calls are TRBV6-4 and TRBJ1-3; D remains unclear. The germline CDR1 and CDR2 sequences are MRHNA and SNTAGT. The CDR3 contains 17 residues. V was trimmed by 6 bases and J by 1 base, leaving 19 bases between them. This CDR3 reads CASRNLLGPPSGNTIYF. The CDR3 DNA is TGTGCCAGCAGGAATCTCTTAGGACCTCCTTCTGGAAACACCATATATTTT.

The chain joins TRBV5-1 to TRBJ1-6, with TRBD1 identical over 10 bases. CDR3 length: 14 residues. With V trimmed by 7 bases and J by 10 bases, 8 bases remained unmatched. Germline V gene data show CDR1 as SGHRS and CDR2 as YFSETQ. CDR3 residues: CASSMGQGRSPLHF. The CDR3 nucleotides are TGCGCCAGCTCTATGGGACAGGGGCGGTCACCCCTCCACTTT.

The V gene is TRBV6-1, the J gene TRBJ2-2; D is ambiguous. The V and J ends lost 5 bases and 1 base respectively, with 8 bases between them. This CDR3 is built from 14 residues. The germline V gene encodes CDR1 MNHNS and CDR2 SASEGT. DNA of the CDR3: TGTGCCAGCAGTATTCGACAGAACACCGGGGAGCTGTTTTTT. Its translation is CASSIRQNTGELFF.

This chain joins TRBV6-6 and TRBJ1-1; weak D call: TRBD1 (5 bases). Germline V gives CDR1 MNHNY, CDR2 SVGAGI (reference sequence). The V and J ends lost 2 bases and 3 bases respectively, with 7 bases between them. The CDR3 covers 13 residues. This CDR3 reads CASSYAGDTEAFF. The DNA of the CDR3 is TGTGCCAGCAGTTACGCGGGGGACACTGAAGCTTTCTTT.

The CDR3 sequence: CASSWRRGEDEQYF. The CDR3 coding sequence is TGTGCCAGCAGCTGGCGACGGGGGGAGGACGAGCAGTACTTC. The chain recombines TRBV7-2 with TRBJ2-7, with 7 bases fitting TRBD2. Germline trimming cut 4 bases from V and 5 bases from J; bases unmatched to any gene: 8. Per the germline V gene, CDR1 is SGHTA and CDR2 is FQGNSA. This CDR3 spans 14 amino acids.

The J gene is TRBJ2-1, the V gene TRBV4-1; TRBD2 matches 11 bases. V shed 1 base, J shed 4 bases, and the junction held 0 bases outside the gene matches. Per germline, CDR1 MGHRA and CDR2 YSYEKL. This CDR3 region has 15 residues. The DNA for the CDR3 is TGCGCCAGCAGCCAAGCTAGCGGGGGGTACAATGAGCAGTTCTTC. This gives the protein CASSQASGGYNEQFF.

The count of this clone is one. The chain joins TRBV9 to TRBJ2-4; 7 bases agree with TRBD1. The CDR3 is 14 amino acids. The germline V gene has CDR1 SGDLS and CDR2 YYNGEE. V was clipped by 2 bases and J by 6 bases; unmatched bases: 5. CDR3 nucleotides: TGTGCCAGCAGCGTTGACAGGGAGAGAAACATTCAGTACTTC. Translated: CASSVDRERNIQYF.

The chain joins TRBV4-2 to TRBJ2-2; 9 bases are a match to TRBD1. The V and J ends lost 6 bases and 0 bases, in that order; junction bases with no gene match: 5. CDR1 is LGHNA and CDR2 is YNFKEQ in the germline V gene. The CDR3 is 16 residues long. The CDR3 DNA follows: TGTGCCAGCAGGTTAAGACAGGGGGCGAACACCGGGGAGCTGTTTTTT. Its protein product is CASRLRQGANTGELFF.

This sequence joins TRBV7-2 and TRBJ2-7; 8 bases match TRBD1. The CDR3 consists of 15 residues. CDR1 is SGHTA, CDR2 FQGNSA, per germline. V shed 1 base and J 6 bases; nucleotides not matched to a gene: 8. The CDR3 nucleotides read TGTGCCAGCAGCTTAGGACAGCCAGGGGGCGGCGAGCAGTACTTC. It encodes CASSLGQPGGGEQYF. The whole variable domain, filled in from reference TRBV7-2 and TRBJ2-7, reads GAGVSQSPSNKVTEKGKDVELRCDPISGHTALYWYRQSLGQGLEFLIYFQGNSAPDKSGLPSDRFSAERTGGSVSTLTIQRTQQEDSAVYLCASSLGQPGGGEQYFGPGTRLTVT.

V and J are TRBV14 and TRBJ1-2; D gene unclear. Germline CDR1 is SGHDN and CDR2 is FVKESK. This CDR3 region has 14 residues. V lost 1 base and J 6 bases, leaving 12 bases between the germline ends. CDR3 region: CASSQARQTHGYTF. The CDR3 DNA reads TGTGCCAGCAGCCAAGCCCGGCAGACCCATGGCTACACCTTC.

This clone was seen a handful of times. This chain joins TRBV7-2 and TRBJ2-1, with D tentatively TRBD1 (6 bases). In germline, CDR1 is SGHTA, CDR2 FQGNSA. V lost 5 bases and J lost 4, with 12 bases in between. This CDR3 is 14 amino acids long. This CDR3 is CASSTGQLYNEQFF. DNA for the CDR3: TGTGCCAGCAGCACCGGACAGCTATACAATGAGCAGTTCTTC.

J is TRBJ1-2 and V is TRBV6-4; 8 bases match TRBD1. This CDR3 contains 15 residues. V shed 2 bases, J shed 6 bases, and the junction held 8 bases outside the gene matches. CDR1 and CDR2 from the germline V gene are MRHNA and SNTAGT. In nucleotides, the CDR3 is TGTGCCAGCAGTGACCGGGGGGCAGGGGGCGATGGCTACACCTTC. Its translation is CASSDRGAGGDGYTF.

The chain recombines TRBV7-6 with TRBJ2-2, with 9 bases matching TRBD2. The V gene end was trimmed by 9 bases and the J gene end by 11 bases; junction bases not matched to a gene: 10. Germline V CDR1 and CDR2: SGHVS, FNYEAQ. The CDR3 sequence is 13 residues long. This CDR3 is CASRVREGDELFF. CDR3 bases: TGTGCCAGTCGGGTGCGGGAGGGCGACGAGCTGTTTTTT.

The chain carries TRBV7-3 and TRBJ1-2; tentatively, D is TRBD1 (5 bases). Trimming removed 4 bases at V and 8 bases at J, with 14 bases between. Germline CDR1 reads SGHTA; CDR2 reads FQGTGA. CDR3 length equals 13 residues. For the CDR3, the DNA is TGTGCCAGCAGCTCCCCAGGGATGGGCGGCTACACCTTC. Translation gives CASSSPGMGGYTF.

This chain connects TRBV5-1 to TRBJ2-3; TRBD2 matches 14 bases. The CDR3 has 17 amino acids. Germline V lookup: CDR1 SGHRS, CDR2 YFSETQ. V shed 2 bases and J 1 base; nucleotides not matched to a gene: 3. CDR3 in amino acids: CASSLGLAGGGTDTQYF. The CDR3 bases are TGCGCCAGCAGCTTAGGACTAGCGGGGGGAGGCACAGATACGCAGTATTTT. Full variable domain (remainder filled in from reference TRBV5-1 and TRBJ2-3): KAGVTQTPRYLIKTRGQQVTLSCSPISGHRSVSWYQQTPGQGLQFLFEYFSETQRNKGNFPGRFSGRQFSNSRSEMNVSTLELGDSALYLCASSLGLAGGGTDTQYFGPGTRLTVL.

This clone was seen a single time. The rearrangement uses TRBV5-4 and TRBJ1-4, with D uncertain. V lost 0 bases, J lost 12 bases, and 12 bases lay in between. The germline V gene has CDR1 SGHNT and CDR2 YYREEE (reference sequence). The CDR3 consists of 13 residues. CDR3 in amino acids: CASSLDKGRELFF. Here the CDR3 DNA reads TGTGCCAGCAGCTTGGATAAGGGCCGGGAACTGTTTTTT.

The chain is built from TRBV27 and TRBJ2-4; D assignment may be TRBD1 or TRBD2 (5 bases each). V was clipped by 3 bases and J by 4 bases, with 13 bases between them. The CDR3 has 15 residues. CDR1 is MNHEY, CDR2 SMNVEV, per germline (reference sequence). The CDR3 nucleotides read TGTGCCAGCAGTTTGAACGGGGCCGGGAAAAACATTCAGTACTTC. As protein: CASSLNGAGKNIQYF.

This chain joins TRBV5-5 and TRBJ2-1; D call uncertain. V lost 1 base and J lost 8, with 10 bases in between. The CDR3 contains 13 residues. The V gene's germline CDR1 is SGHKS and CDR2 YYEKEE (reference sequence). CDR3 nucleotide sequence: TGTGCCAGCAGCTTGTCCCCCCCCGATGAGCAGTTCTTC. Translation: CASSLSPPDEQFF. The variable domain in full, with the rest retrieved from reference TRBV5-5 and TRBJ2-1, is DAGVTQSPTHLIKTRGQQVTLRCSPISGHKSVSWYQQVLGQGPQFIFQYYEKEERGRGNFPDRFSARQFPNYSSELNVNALLLGDSALYLCASSLSPPDEQFFGPGTRLTVL.

The chain couples TRBV11-3 to TRBJ1-1, with D possibly matching TRBD1 (5 bases). The CDR3 runs 14 residues. V lost 5 bases to trimming and J lost 0 bases, with 10 bases between them. Germline CDR1 reads SGHNT; CDR2 reads YENEEA. The CDR3 region is CASSPGGVNTEAFF. CDR3 DNA sequence: TGTGCCAGCAGCCCTGGGGGGGTGAACACTGAAGCTTTCTTT. The entire variable domain, with the rest obtained from reference TRBV11-3 and TRBJ1-1, is as follows: EAGVVQSPRYKIIEKKQPVAFWCNPISGHNTLYWYLQNLGQGPELLIRYENEEAVDDSQLPKDRFSAERLKGVDSTLKIQPAELGDSAVYLCASSPGGVNTEAFFGQGTRLTVV.

This chain links TRBV29-1 with TRBJ1-1; D unresolved. This CDR3 is 12 amino acids long. Looked up from germline, CDR1 is SQVTM and CDR2 is ANQGSEA. V lost 3 bases, J lost 3 bases, and 8 bases lay in between. Here the CDR3 reads CSVDRLDTEAFF. DNA for the CDR3: TGCAGCGTTGATAGGTTGGACACTGAAGCTTTCTTT.

The genes are TRBV30 and TRBJ1-1; D perhaps matches TRBD1 (5 bases). The CDR3 runs 13 residues. V dropped 4 bases and J dropped 3 bases, with 12 bases sitting between them. Germline V gene sequence: CDR1 GTSNPN, CDR2 SVGIG (reference sequence). In nucleotides, the CDR3 is TGTGCCTGGAAGATGGGGCGGGACACTGAAGCTTTCTTT. Translated, it gives CAWKMGRDTEAFF.

V and J are TRBV7-9 and TRBJ2-3; D is perhaps TRBD2 (5 bases). The CDR3 extends over 14 amino acids. Trimming cost V 1 base and J 2 bases, with 7 bases left between them. Germline CDR1 SEHNR, CDR2 FQNEAQ (reference sequence). CDR3 loop: CASSLGTVTDTQYF. DNA of the CDR3: TGTGCCAGCAGCTTAGGGACTGTCACAGATACGCAGTATTTT.

The J gene is TRBJ2-1, the V gene TRBV6-5; a weak D match, TRBD1 (5 bases). CDR3 length: 15 residues. Per germline, CDR1 MNHEY and CDR2 SVGAGI. Between the trimmed V and J ends, which lost 2 bases and 2 bases, there was a span of 10 bases. The CDR3 nucleotides read TGTGCCAGCAGTTACGGGCAGGGTACCTACAATGAGCAGTTCTTC. It is translated as CASSYGQGTYNEQFF.

The J gene is TRBJ1-5, the V gene TRBV7-8; possible D gene TRBD1, 6 bases. Germline V gene data show CDR1 as SGHVS and CDR2 as FQNEAQ. This CDR3 comprises 15 residues. V lost 2 bases, J lost 7 bases, and 15 bases lay in between. The CDR3 here is CASSLISGRGQPQHF. The CDR3 nucleotides read TGTGCCAGCAGCTTAATATCAGGGAGGGGGCAGCCCCAGCATTTT.

This chain joins TRBV18 and TRBJ2-3, with 8 bases fitting TRBD2. Unmatched junction bases numbered 3, after V lost 3 bases and J lost 4 bases. The germline gives CDR1 KGHSH, CDR2 LQKENI. The CDR3 is 14 residues long. Written as DNA, the CDR3 is TGTGCCAGCTCACCCCGGGGGGGCGCAGATACGCAGTATTTT. Its protein product is CASSPRGGADTQYF.